The T cell receptor beta chain under discussion was sequenced for a study of cytomegalovirus exposure and HLA in healthy donors. Study-level findings and limits: In a later analysis, approximately 18,000 TCR beta sequences were associated with HLA alleles at 0.05 false discovery rate.

Donors counted as nominally healthy when sampled, yet unrecorded immune exposures were likely. PCR used 60 Vbeta primers and 13 Jbeta primers. Profiling relied on immunoSEQ multiplex PCR, and the TCRdb table lists in-frame clones only, not all of them. This sample has approximately 200,000 clones; 83% occur once, and the top ten carry 1.3% to 1.5%. In regard to this clone: Antigen unknown.

This sequence was found in a girl between 5 and 17 years old in good health and CMV-seronegative. The sequenced material came from PBMCs.

The CDR3 here is CASSSPVGPGQGAAPDNSPLHF. Here the CDR3 DNA reads TGTGCCAGCAGCTCCCCAGTTGGTCCAGGACAGGGGGCGGCCCCGGATAATTCACCCCTCCACTTT. The chain uses TRBV7-8 and TRBJ1-6; 11 nucleotides align to TRBD1. V lost 4 bases, J lost 5 bases, and 22 bases stayed unmatched. Germline values: CDR1 SGHVS, CDR2 FQNEAQ. This CDR3 comprises 22 residues.